A single sample gave rise to the 28 T cell receptor beta chains below, sequenced in a study of T cell responses to AZD1222 COVID-19 vaccine. Clones were read by immunoSEQ multiplex PCR, and TCRdb kept only the in-frame ones, dropping some. The repertoire consists of 150,000 or so clones, with approximately 90% occurring once and the leading ten covering approximately 3.1%. The sequenced sample was peripheral blood, obtained on day 0 of AZD1222 vaccination. Receptor source: an adult in good health.

J is TRBJ1-5 and V is TRBV2; 9 positions match TRBD1. The germline V gene has CDR1 SNHLY and CDR2 FYNNEI. The CDR3 length is 15 residues. Unmatched junction bases numbered 6, after V lost 5 bases and J lost 4 bases. The CDR3 nucleotides read TGTGCCAGCAGTTGGACAGGGGAGGGTAATCAGCCCCAGCATTTT. It translates to CASSWTGEGNQPQHF.

This sequence joins TRBV18 and TRBJ2-1; 9 bases line up with TRBD2. This CDR3 contains 15 residues. V trimming: 6 bases; J trimming: 4 bases; junction bases outside the gene matches: 7. Germline loops: CDR1 KGHSH, CDR2 LQKENI. The CDR3 sequence is CASSSTSGSYNEQFF. CDR3 in DNA: TGTGCCAGCTCTTCCACTAGCGGGTCTTACAATGAGCAGTTCTTC.

The chain couples TRBV5-6 to TRBJ1-3, with 9 nucleotides matching TRBD1. Trimming removed 4 bases from V and 0 bases from J; junction bases left unmatched: 8. Looked up from germline, CDR1 is SGHDT and CDR2 is YYEEEE. CDR3 length: 17 residues. DNA for the CDR3: TGTGCCAGCAGCACGGACAGGGGTTTTTACTCTGGAAACACCATATATTTT. Translated: CASSTDRGFYSGNTIYF. Complete variable domain (other parts from reference TRBV5-6 and TRBJ1-3): DAGVTQSPTHLIKTRGQQVTLRCSPKSGHDTVSWYQQALGQGPQFIFQYYEEEERQRGNFPDRFSGHQFPNYSSELNVNALLLGDSALYLCASSTDRGFYSGNTIYFGEGSWLTVV.

The chain carries TRBV7-2 and TRBJ2-7; D may be TRBD2 (6 bases). The CDR3 is 15 residues long. Trimming took off 1 base at V and 0 bases at J, with 10 bases between the two ends. Looked up from germline, CDR1 is SGHTA and CDR2 is FQGNSA. The CDR3, as DNA: TGTGCCAGCAGCTTAGGCGGGGTGAGCTCCTACGAGCAGTACTTC. It yields the protein CASSLGGVSSYEQYF.

The rearrangement links TRBV7-9 to TRBJ1-3, with D unresolved. Per the germline V gene, CDR1 is SEHNR and CDR2 is FQNEAQ (reference sequence). The CDR3 extends over 14 amino acids. Trimming took off 5 bases at V and 4 bases at J, with 12 bases between the two ends. Written as DNA, the CDR3 is TGTGCCAGCAGCGCGGAACTGGTCGGAAACACCATATATTTT. Protein product: CASSAELVGNTIYF.

This clone occurred once. The chain joins TRBV12-3 or TRBV12-4 to TRBJ2-3; no firm D call. The CDR3 spans 12 residues. V was cut by 8 bases and J by 3 bases, with 9 bases left in between. The CDR3 spells CASHRNTDTQYF. The DNA of the CDR3 is TGTGCCAGCCATCGGAATACAGATACGCAGTATTTT.

The CDR3 coding sequence is TGTGCCAGCACCGTGTTGGGGAAGGGGGCGAATCAGCCCCAGCATTTT. Its protein is CASTVLGKGANQPQHF. The chain couples TRBV6-6 to TRBJ1-5, with 7 bases lining up with TRBD1. Losses at the gene ends were 7 bases for V and 4 bases for J; bases not matched to a gene: 13. Germline-derived CDR1 and CDR2 are MNHNY and SVGAGI (reference sequence). The CDR3 runs 16 residues.

The rearrangement uses TRBV14 and TRBJ1-6; a possible D gene is TRBD1 (6 bases). Germline CDR1 and CDR2: SGHDN and FVKESK. Trimming took 2 bases from V and 7 from J, leaving 9 bases between them. There are 14 residues in the CDR3. In nucleotides, the CDR3 is TGTGCCAGCAGCCAAACGGACAGAAATTCACCCCTCCACTTT. It is translated as CASSQTDRNSPLHF.

The rearrangement uses TRBV7-2 and TRBJ1-5; 7 bases match TRBD1. This CDR3 region has 15 residues. CDR1 is SGHTA and CDR2 is FQGNSA in the germline V gene. The junction had 10 bases not matched to a gene; V was cut back by 8 bases and J by 3 bases. CDR3 DNA: TGTGCCAGCGCCCGGGCGGGACAGCCCAATCAGCCCCAGCATTTT. This gives the protein CASARAGQPNQPQHF.

This clone was picked up a small number of times. The chain joins TRBV7-2 to TRBJ2-7, with D possibly TRBD1 on 6 matching bases. Germline assignment: CDR1 SGHTA and CDR2 FQGNSA. V was shortened by 5 bases and J by 0 bases, with 14 bases between the two germline ends. The CDR3 runs to 15 residues. The CDR3 here is CASSLGQLPSYEQYF. The CDR3 DNA reads TGTGCCAGCAGCCTGGGACAACTCCCCTCCTACGAGCAGTACTTC. Combining the CDR3 with reference TRBV7-2 and TRBJ2-7 gives the whole variable domain GAGVSQSPSNKVTEKGKDVELRCDPISGHTALYWYRQSLGQGLEFLIYFQGNSAPDKSGLPSDRFSAERTGGSVSTLTIQRTQQEDSAVYLCASSLGQLPSYEQYFGPGTRLTVT.

This sequence joins TRBV3-1 (or the pseudogene TRBV3-2) and TRBJ2-5; D call uncertain. CDR1 is LGHDT and CDR2 is YNNKEL in the germline V gene (reference sequence). The CDR3 spans 12 residues. Trimming pared 2 bases from V and 5 bases from J, leaving 6 bases between. This CDR3 reads CASSQMGETQYF. The CDR3, as DNA: TGTGCCAGCAGCCAAATGGGGGAGACCCAGTACTTC.

The chain carries TRBV21-1 and TRBJ1-4; TRBD1 was called by the table and not checked on the DNA. TRBV21-1 is a listed pseudogene. The CDR3 totals 13 residues. Here the CDR3 DNA reads TGTGCCAGCAGGGGGGACAGTTATGAAAAACTGTTTTTT. It specifies CASRGDSYEKLFF.

The V call is TRBV20-1, the J call TRBJ1-2, with D unresolved. Germline values: CDR1 DFQATT, CDR2 SNEGSKA (reference sequence). Trimming left V 7 bases short and J 8 bases short, with 14 bases between. This CDR3 is built from 11 residues. The CDR3 spells CSVDLHSGYTF. CDR3 sequence (DNA): TGCAGTGTTGACCTCCATTCAGGCTACACCTTC.

J is TRBJ1-5 and V is TRBV2, with D perhaps matching TRBD1 (6 bases). CDR3 length: 14 residues. V was pared by 4 bases and J by 5 bases, with 12 bases between. Germline V gene lookup returns CDR1 SNHLY and CDR2 FYNNEI. The CDR3 sequence is CASSGQGNYQPQHF. The CDR3 coding sequence is TGTGCCAGCAGTGGCCAGGGGAACTATCAGCCCCAGCATTTT.

The V and J genes are TRBV6-6 and TRBJ1-6, with D possibly being TRBD1 (6 bases). Between the trimmed V and J ends, which lost 3 bases and 11 bases, there was a span of 14 bases. Germline lookup yields CDR1 MNHNY and CDR2 SVGAGI (reference sequence). The CDR3 is 14 residues long. CDR3 bases: TGTGCCAGCAGTTATCCGGGGGCCCAGACACCCCTCCACTTT. Translating gives CASSYPGAQTPLHF.

The CDR3 loop reads CASRTTPGLAEETQYF. CDR3 in DNA: TGTGCCAGCAGGACCACCCCGGGACTAGCGGAAGAGACCCAGTACTTC. The chain combines TRBV5-4 with TRBJ2-5, with TRBD2 identical over 11 bases. Trimming took 5 bases from V and 3 from J; bases not matched to a gene: 9. Germline CDR1 SGHNT, CDR2 YYREEE (reference sequence). The CDR3 runs 16 residues.

The chain has TRBV18 and TRBJ2-3; D possibly corresponds to TRBD2 (6 bases). The V gene's germline CDR1 is KGHSH and CDR2 LQKENI. The V end lost 6 bases, the J end lost 4 bases, and 11 bases lay between the germline ends. CDR3 size: 13 residues. CDR3 residues: CASSLREADTQYF. CDR3 nucleotide sequence: TGTGCCAGCTCCCTTAGGGAGGCAGATACGCAGTATTTT. The full variable domain, in which reference TRBV18 and TRBJ2-3 provide the parts outside the CDR3, is NAGVMQNPRHLVRRRGQEARLRCSPMKGHSHVYWYRQLPEEGLKFMVYLQKENIIDESGMPKERFSAEFPKEGPSILRIQQVVRGDSAAYFCASSLREADTQYFGPGTRLTVL.

V gene TRBV11-3 combines with J gene TRBJ2-2; perhaps TRBD1 as D (5 bases). V gave up 5 bases and J gave up 6 bases, with 10 bases separating them. Germline CDR1 SGHNT, CDR2 YENEEA. The CDR3 length is 13 residues. CDR3 region: CASSPGSPGELFF. CDR3 DNA sequence: TGTGCCAGCAGCCCAGGGTCGCCCGGGGAGCTGTTTTTT.

The genes are TRBV13 and TRBJ2-7; 11 bases map to TRBD2. Germline loops: CDR1 PRHDT, CDR2 FYEKMQ (reference sequence). CDR3 length: 15 amino acids. Germline trimming cut 4 bases from V and 3 bases from J; bases unmatched to any gene: 5. The CDR3 DNA is TGTGCCAGCAGCTGGGGGACTAGCGGTGGCTACGAGCAGTACTTC. It codes for CASSWGTSGGYEQYF.

This chain connects TRBV4-2 to TRBJ2-7; 9 nucleotides agree with TRBD2. Unmatched junction bases numbered 7, after V lost 0 bases and J lost 7 bases. There are 15 residues in the CDR3. CDR1 and CDR2 (germline): LGHNA, YNFKEQ. The CDR3 DNA is TGTGCCAGCAGCCAAGATGATAGCGGGGGTCGTGAGCAGTACTTC. Amino acids: CASSQDDSGGREQYF.

This clone has a handful of counts. The genes are TRBV29-1 and TRBJ1-2; D remains ambiguous. Trimming stripped 7 bases from V and 3 bases from J, with 18 bases between. Germline V CDR1 and CDR2: SQVTM, ANQGSEA. This CDR3 comprises 14 residues. The CDR3 spells CSAQRSGPDYGYTF. The DNA of the CDR3 is TGCAGCGCCCAAAGATCCGGACCCGACTATGGCTACACCTTC.

In DNA form, the CDR3 reads TGTGCCAACCATATCTATGGCTACACCTTC. It is translated as CANHIYGYTF. The rearrangement joins TRBV12-3 or TRBV12-4 to TRBJ1-2; D remains unclear. Trimming pared 10 bases from V and 4 bases from J, leaving 7 bases between. The CDR3 totals 10 residues.

In this sample, this clone turned up once. J is TRBJ1-2 and V is TRBV5-4; perhaps TRBD1 as D (5 bases). V shed 2 bases and J shed 0 bases, with 11 bases lying between them. The CDR3 sequence is 15 residues long. Germline V gene lookup returns CDR1 SGHNT and CDR2 YYREEE (reference sequence). The CDR3 here is CASSLADRANYGYTF. CDR3 DNA: TGTGCCAGCAGCTTAGCTGACAGAGCTAACTATGGCTACACCTTC. Filled out from reference TRBV5-4 and TRBJ1-2, the complete variable domain reads ETGVTQSPTHLIKTRGQQVTLRCSSQSGHNTVSWYQQALGQGPQFIFQYYREEENGRGNFPPRFSGLQFPNYSSELNVNALELDDSALYLCASSLADRANYGYTFGSGTRLTVV.

The V call is TRBV5-1, the J call TRBJ1-3; no reliable D call. V was clipped by 2 bases and J by 2 bases, with 17 bases between them. Germline CDR1 reads SGHRS; CDR2 reads YFSETQ. The CDR3 extends over 17 amino acids. The CDR3 region has the DNA TGCGCCAGCAGCTTTAATGGGGAGCTAACGGCTGGAAACACCATATATTTT. This codes for CASSFNGELTAGNTIYF.

The genes are TRBV28 and TRBJ1-2; D is perhaps TRBD1 (5 bases). The V and J ends lost 6 bases and 3 bases respectively, with 23 bases between them. The CDR3 runs to 17 residues. Germline V lookup: CDR1 MDHEN, CDR2 SYDVKM. In nucleotides, the CDR3 is TGTGCCAGCAGCTCGGGAGGGCCGGGACCAGCGCACTATGGCTACACCTTC. It specifies CASSSGGPGPAHYGYTF.

The chain joins TRBV7-8 to TRBJ2-7; 7 nucleotides agree with TRBD2. Unmatched junction bases numbered 10, after V lost 5 bases and J lost 6 bases. The CDR3 contains 14 residues. CDR1 is SGHVS, CDR2 FQNEAQ, per germline. The CDR3 nucleotides are TGTGCCAGCAGCACCGCCGGACTAGTAGTCGAGCAGTACTTC. It is translated as CASSTAGLVVEQYF.

This chain connects TRBV19 to TRBJ2-6; D is unresolved. V dropped 5 bases and J dropped 2 bases, with 16 bases sitting between them. Germline CDR1 reads LNHDA; CDR2 reads SQIVND (reference sequence). The CDR3 contains 17 residues. In DNA form, the CDR3 reads TGTGCCAGTAGTCTTAGTCGCCTAGTAACTGGGGCCAACGTCCTGACTTTC. Translated, it gives CASSLSRLVTGANVLTF.

This clone was seen only once. This chain uses TRBV6-5 with TRBJ1-2; 7 bases are shared with TRBD1. The germline gives CDR1 MNHEY, CDR2 SVGAGI. V lost 6 bases to trimming and J lost 7 bases; unmatched junction nucleotides: 11. The CDR3 is made up of 14 amino acids. DNA for the CDR3: TGTGCCAGCAGGGCCCCGAGGGGGCCGATTGGCTACACCTTC. Translating gives CASRAPRGPIGYTF.